This TCR beta chain is from a study of cytomegalovirus exposure and HLA in healthy donors. PCR used 60 Vbeta primers and 13 Jbeta primers. Generated by immunoSEQ multiplex PCR, the TCRdb table keeps only in-frame clones and is missing some. This sample has about 83,000 clones, with approximately 80% found just once. General study results and limits: A later analysis reportedly identified an Asian-associated ancestry cluster as carrying fewer N-insertions than the roughly 670-donor mean. Productive status was seen about 87% or about 30% of the time for most TCR beta V segments in an earlier analysis.

With regard to this clone: Its antigen is not identified.

V was cut by 5 bases and J by 5 bases, with 9 bases left in between. The germline gives CDR1 MNHEY, CDR2 SMNVEV (reference sequence). This CDR3 is 13 amino acids long. The chain uses TRBV27 and TRBJ2-2; D is unresolved. Sequencing was carried out using PBMCs. This clonotype originated in a woman in her 30s in good health and CMV-seronegative. The CDR3 sequence is CASSPARTGELFF. The CDR3, as DNA: TGTGCCAGCAGTCCCGCGAGGACCGGGGAGCTGTTTTTT.